A selection of T cell receptor beta chains follows, all from one sample in a study of blood T cell repertoires in COVID-19. Method: immunoSEQ multiplex PCR; TCRdb's copy keeps in-frame clones and lacks some. Of 50,000 to 70,000 clones in the sample, 75% to 90% were seen once. The sequencing input was peripheral blood. Receptors originate from a human donor with active COVID-19. The donor label of this sample is uncertain. Both conserved end residues are part of each CDR3. A D gene is named only where the DNA matches it firmly. For some rows the clone size is stated as once, few or many, or as a class when expanded; others skip it.

d_call: .
v_call: TRBV4-2
clone_size: .
j_call: TRBJ2-5
cdr3_aa: CASSKTREETQYF
cdr3_nt: TGTGCCAGCAGCAAAACTAGGGAAGAGACCCAGTACTTC

d_call: .
v_call: TRBV6-2/TRBV6-3
clone_size: .
j_call: TRBJ1-1
cdr3_aa: CASSNAGVEDTEAFF
cdr3_nt: TGTGCCAGCAGTAACGCGGGGGTTGAGGACACTGAAGCTTTCTTT

d_call: TRBD1
v_call: TRBV30
clone_size: .
j_call: TRBJ2-6
cdr3_aa: CAWDRGVSGANVLTF
cdr3_nt: TGTGCCTGGGACAGGGGGGTCTCTGGGGCCAACGTCCTGACTTTC

d_call: .
v_call: TRBV19
clone_size: .
j_call: TRBJ2-5
cdr3_aa: CASSIGRNLKETQYF
cdr3_nt: TGTGCCAGTAGTATTGGTAGAAATCTTAAAGAGACCCAGTACTTC

d_call: .
v_call: TRBV11-2
clone_size: .
j_call: TRBJ2-3
cdr3_aa: CASSPRDTQYF
cdr3_nt: TGTGCCAGCAGCCCTCGGGATACGCAGTATTTT

d_call: TRBD1
v_call: TRBV27
clone_size: .
j_call: TRBJ2-7
cdr3_aa: CASSLPGTGKDF
cdr3_nt: TGTGCCAGCAGTTTACCCGGGACAGGAAAGGACTTC

d_call: .
v_call: TRBV5-1
clone_size: .
j_call: TRBJ2-7
cdr3_aa: CASSLDSARYYSEQYF
cdr3_nt: TGCGCCAGCAGCTTGGATTCGGCTAGGTACTATAGCGAGCAGTACTTC

d_call: .
v_call: TRBV2
clone_size: .
j_call: TRBJ2-4
cdr3_aa: CASSEAFRAENIQYF
cdr3_nt: TGTGCCAGCAGTGAAGCTTTCAGGGCCGAAAACATTCAGTACTTC

d_call: .
v_call: TRBV29-1
clone_size: .
j_call: TRBJ2-7
cdr3_aa: CSVEQGSYEQYF
cdr3_nt: TGCAGCGTTGAACAGGGTTCCTACGAGCAGTACTTC

d_call: TRBD1
v_call: TRBV9
clone_size: .
j_call: TRBJ2-7
cdr3_aa: CASSVEGTDFEQYF
cdr3_nt: TGTGCCAGCAGCGTAGAGGGGACAGATTTCGAGCAGTACTTC

d_call: TRBD2
v_call: TRBV5-4
clone_size: .
j_call: TRBJ2-5
cdr3_aa: CASSRAGLAEETQYF
cdr3_nt: TGTGCCAGCAGCCGTGCGGGACTAGCGGAAGAGACCCAGTACTTC

d_call: TRBD1
v_call: TRBV4-2
clone_size: .
j_call: TRBJ2-3
cdr3_aa: CASSQVGTGVTDTQYF
cdr3_nt: TGTGCCAGCAGCCAAGTGGGGACAGGGGTCACAGATACGCAGTATTTT

d_call: TRBD2
v_call: TRBV6-2/TRBV6-3
clone_size: .
j_call: TRBJ2-1
cdr3_aa: CASSRTSGGVSNNEQFF
cdr3_nt: TGTGCCAGCAGTCGGACTAGCGGGGGGGTCAGTAACAATGAGCAGTTCTTC

d_call: TRBD2
v_call: TRBV11-2
clone_size: .
j_call: TRBJ2-1
cdr3_aa: CASSPRAGGPLNEQFF
cdr3_nt: TGTGCCAGCAGTCCGAGGGCGGGAGGGCCGCTGAATGAGCAGTTCTTC

d_call: TRBD2
v_call: TRBV27
clone_size: .
j_call: TRBJ2-1
cdr3_aa: CASRIWERDNEQFF
cdr3_nt: TGTGCCAGCAGGATTTGGGAGCGGGATAATGAGCAGTTCTTC

d_call: TRBD1
v_call: TRBV5-4
clone_size: .
j_call: TRBJ1-2
cdr3_aa: CASSWQGVEGGYTF
cdr3_nt: TGTGCCAGCAGCTGGCAGGGGGTAGAGGGGGGCTACACCTTC

d_call: .
v_call: TRBV7-9
clone_size: .
j_call: TRBJ2-5
cdr3_aa: CASSFFERGETQYF
cdr3_nt: TGTGCCAGCAGCTTTTTTGAAAGGGGGGAGACCCAGTACTTC

d_call: TRBD2
v_call: TRBV9
clone_size: .
j_call: TRBJ2-1
cdr3_aa: CASSELAGYNEQFF
cdr3_nt: TGTGCCAGCAGCGAACTAGCGGGGTACAATGAGCAGTTCTTC

d_call: TRBD2
v_call: TRBV4-3
clone_size: .
j_call: TRBJ2-3
cdr3_aa: CASSPSPLAGGPGDTQYF
cdr3_nt: TGCGCCAGCAGCCCGAGCCCACTAGCGGGGGGCCCGGGAGATACGCAGTATTTT

d_call: .
v_call: TRBV12-5
clone_size: .
j_call: TRBJ1-6
cdr3_aa: CASGDTTYSPLHF
cdr3_nt: TGTGCTAGTGGGGACACAACTTATTCACCCCTCCACTTT

d_call: .
v_call: TRBV2
clone_size: once
j_call: TRBJ1-1
cdr3_aa: CASSEWGVAFF
cdr3_nt: TGTGCCAGCAGTGAATGGGGGGTAGCTTTCTTT

d_call: .
v_call: TRBV6-2/TRBV6-3
clone_size: .
j_call: TRBJ1-2
cdr3_aa: CASSYLFGYTF
cdr3_nt: TGTGCCAGCAGTTACTTATTTGGCTACACCTTC

d_call: TRBD2
v_call: TRBV4-2
clone_size: .
j_call: TRBJ2-4
cdr3_aa: CASSQEGTSGLAKNIQYF
cdr3_nt: TGTGCCAGCAGCCAAGAAGGGACTAGCGGATTAGCCAAAAACATTCAGTACTTC

d_call: .
v_call: TRBV7-9
clone_size: .
j_call: TRBJ2-1
cdr3_aa: CASSSAGVRYNEQFF
cdr3_nt: TGTGCCAGCAGCTCGGCAGGGGTTCGGTACAATGAGCAGTTCTTC

d_call: .
v_call: TRBV10-3
clone_size: few
j_call: TRBJ2-3
cdr3_aa: CAITRDNDETDTQYF
cdr3_nt: TGTGCCATCACCCGGGACAACGACGAAACAGATACGCAGTATTTT

d_call: TRBD2
v_call: TRBV15
clone_size: .
j_call: TRBJ2-7
cdr3_aa: CATSSQLAGSPYEQYF
cdr3_nt: TGTGCCACCAGCAGCCAACTAGCGGGAAGTCCCTACGAGCAGTACTTC

d_call: .
v_call: TRBV9
clone_size: .
j_call: TRBJ1-1
cdr3_aa: CASSVATEMNTEAFF
cdr3_nt: TGTGCCAGCAGCGTAGCTACAGAGATGAACACTGAAGCTTTCTTT

d_call: .
v_call: TRBV3-1/TRBV3-2
clone_size: .
j_call: TRBJ2-1
cdr3_aa: CASSQGASEGNEQFF
cdr3_nt: TGTGCCAGCAGCCAAGGAGCTAGCGAGGGCAATGAGCAGTTCTTC

d_call: TRBD1
v_call: TRBV23-1
clone_size: .
j_call: TRBJ1-2
cdr3_aa: CASSQSGTGGGYTF
cdr3_nt: TGCGCCAGCAGTCAATCGGGGACAGGGGGCGGCTACACCTTC

d_call: TRBD2
v_call: TRBV12-3/TRBV12-4
clone_size: .
j_call: TRBJ2-1
cdr3_aa: CATGGAGGGEQFF
cdr3_nt: TGTGCCACTGGAGGGGCGGGAGGGGGTGAGCAGTTCTTC

d_call: TRBD2
v_call: TRBV11-2
clone_size: .
j_call: TRBJ2-5
cdr3_aa: CASSSPAGGTQYF
cdr3_nt: TGTGCCAGCAGCTCCCCGGCGGGAGGGACCCAGTACTTC

d_call: .
v_call: TRBV5-1
clone_size: .
j_call: TRBJ2-7
cdr3_aa: CASSPGTKGSDEQYF
cdr3_nt: TGCGCCAGCAGCCCCGGGACAAAGGGATCCGACGAGCAGTACTTC

d_call: .
v_call: TRBV7-9
clone_size: few
j_call: TRBJ2-3
cdr3_aa: CASSLSGDTQYF
cdr3_nt: TGTGCCAGCAGCCTGAGCGGGGATACGCAGTATTTT

d_call: TRBD1
v_call: TRBV19
clone_size: few
j_call: TRBJ1-6
cdr3_aa: CASRTGVNSPLHF
cdr3_nt: TGTGCCAGTCGGACAGGGGTCAATTCACCCCTCCACTTT

d_call: TRBD1
v_call: TRBV29-1
clone_size: .
j_call: TRBJ2-1
cdr3_aa: CSVGTAQGEQFF
cdr3_nt: TGCAGCGTCGGGACAGCCCAAGGGGAGCAGTTCTTC

d_call: TRBD2
v_call: TRBV6-6
clone_size: once
j_call: TRBJ2-1
cdr3_aa: CASSRGRAYNEQFF
cdr3_nt: TGTGCCAGCAGCCGGGGGAGGGCCTACAATGAGCAGTTCTTC

d_call: TRBD1
v_call: TRBV7-2
clone_size: .
j_call: TRBJ2-7
cdr3_aa: CASSLRQGSPYEQYF
cdr3_nt: TGTGCCAGCAGCTTGCGACAGGGGTCCCCCTACGAGCAGTACTTC

d_call: .
v_call: TRBV7-2
clone_size: .
j_call: TRBJ2-7
cdr3_aa: CASRTRDIRSYEQYF
cdr3_nt: TGTGCCAGCAGAACTAGGGACATCAGGTCCTACGAGCAGTACTTC

d_call: .
v_call: TRBV27
clone_size: .
j_call: TRBJ2-7
cdr3_aa: CASRVGQTEQYF
cdr3_nt: TGTGCCAGCAGGGTGGGGCAAACTGAGCAGTACTTC

d_call: TRBD1
v_call: TRBV5-1
clone_size: .
j_call: TRBJ1-2
cdr3_aa: CASSEGQGGGYGYTF
cdr3_nt: TGCGCCAGCAGCGAGGGACAGGGTGGGGGCTATGGCTACACCTTC

d_call: TRBD1
v_call: TRBV6-5
clone_size: .
j_call: TRBJ2-7
cdr3_aa: CASSPMTGVDEQYF
cdr3_nt: TGTGCCAGCAGTCCTATGACAGGGGTCGACGAGCAGTACTTC

d_call: .
v_call: TRBV10-3
clone_size: .
j_call: TRBJ2-3
cdr3_aa: CAISNIKFTDTQYF
cdr3_nt: TGTGCCATCAGCAACATTAAGTTCACAGATACGCAGTATTTT

d_call: .
v_call: TRBV12-3/TRBV12-4
clone_size: once
j_call: TRBJ1-2
cdr3_aa: CASSRWGLGYTF
cdr3_nt: TGTGCCAGCAGCCGCTGGGGCCTAGGCTACACCTTC

d_call: .
v_call: TRBV6-2/TRBV6-3
clone_size: .
j_call: TRBJ2-7
cdr3_aa: CASSYSSTYEQYF
cdr3_nt: TGTGCCAGCAGTTACTCGAGTACCTACGAGCAGTACTTC

d_call: .
v_call: TRBV19
clone_size: .
j_call: TRBJ2-1
cdr3_aa: CASSPRSVGAGLYNEQFF
cdr3_nt: TGTGCCAGTAGTCCCCGCTCCGTTGGGGCGGGGCTCTACAATGAGCAGTTCTTC

d_call: .
v_call: TRBV3-1/TRBV3-2
clone_size: .
j_call: TRBJ2-3
cdr3_aa: CASSPGVGLVADTQYF
cdr3_nt: TGTGCCAGCAGCCCAGGAGTGGGGCTAGTTGCAGATACGCAGTATTTT

d_call: TRBD1
v_call: TRBV3-1/TRBV3-2
clone_size: .
j_call: TRBJ2-1
cdr3_aa: CASSLRTGVNEQFF
cdr3_nt: TGTGCCAGCAGCCTAAGGACAGGGGTCAATGAGCAGTTCTTC

d_call: TRBD2
v_call: TRBV5-4
clone_size: few
j_call: TRBJ2-1
cdr3_aa: CASSRTLAGGGNEQFF
cdr3_nt: TGTGCCAGCAGTCGGACACTAGCGGGAGGAGGAAATGAGCAGTTCTTC

d_call: .
v_call: TRBV2
clone_size: .
j_call: TRBJ2-2
cdr3_aa: CASSETVNTGELFF
cdr3_nt: TGTGCCAGCAGCGAGACAGTAAACACCGGGGAGCTGTTTTTT

d_call: TRBD2
v_call: TRBV15
clone_size: .
j_call: TRBJ2-1
cdr3_aa: CATSRDRRLAGVRNNEQFF
cdr3_nt: TGTGCCACCAGCAGAGATCGAAGACTAGCGGGAGTGCGGAACAATGAGCAGTTCTTC

d_call: .
v_call: TRBV25-1
clone_size: .
j_call: TRBJ1-1
cdr3_aa: CASSETVNTEAFF
cdr3_nt: TGTGCCAGCAGTGAGACAGTGAACACTGAAGCTTTCTTT

d_call: .
v_call: TRBV6-1
clone_size: .
j_call: TRBJ2-1
cdr3_aa: CASSEAIGSGDEQFF
cdr3_nt: TGTGCCAGCAGTGAAGCGATCGGGAGCGGAGATGAGCAGTTCTTC

d_call: TRBD2
v_call: TRBV7-2
clone_size: .
j_call: TRBJ2-3
cdr3_aa: CASSLLAGASTDTQYF
cdr3_nt: TGTGCCAGCAGCTTACTAGCGGGGGCTAGCACAGATACGCAGTATTTT

d_call: .
v_call: TRBV9
clone_size: .
j_call: TRBJ2-7
cdr3_aa: CASSPSSSLSYEQYF
cdr3_nt: TGTGCCAGCAGCCCGTCCTCTAGTCTCTCCTACGAGCAGTACTTC